This T cell receptor (beta chain) was found in a study of blood T cells in healthy people across ages. The authors drew around 9.3 milliliters of peripheral blood from each donor. Primers used in a second PCR of roughly 7 to 11 cycles were a sample-barcoded 5' primer and a J-beta primer mix. In TCRdb, the 5' RACE reads were re-called with MiXCR into one record per CDR3 protein. The sample carries about 1.8 million distinct CDR3 sequences, less than 50% recorded once. About this clonotype itself: Its target is unknown.

Study conclusions and caveats: Measured against age, TCR beta diversity per million T cells decreased in a roughly linear manner. Among long-lived donors, naive CD4+ cells were more numerous and diversity higher than in aged donors. It was not possible, with unsorted PBMCs, to conclusively compare naive and antigen-experienced cells.

The receptor's source is a woman in her forties in good health. The sequenced material came from blood.

The DNA of the CDR3 is TGTGCCAGCAGCTCCCCGGGACTAGCGGGGGGGCCAGATACGCAGTATTTT. Its protein is CASSSPGLAGGPDTQYF. The chain employs TRBV6-1 and TRBJ2-3, with 16 bases that match TRBD2. Germline V lookup: CDR1 MNHNS, CDR2 SASEGT. The CDR3 runs 17 residues. V lost 6 bases, J lost 4 bases, and 7 bases stayed unmatched.